A selection of T cell receptor beta chains follows, all from one sample in a study of blood T cell repertoires in COVID-19. Here immunoSEQ multiplex PCR was the method, and the copy in TCRdb shows in-frame clones only, minus some. The table includes 150,000 to 200,000 clones, about four fifths detected once. Source material: peripheral blood. Receptors were obtained from a woman in her seventies with acute or convalescent COVID-19. CDR3s include the opening cysteine and the closing phenylalanine or tryptophan. Each record gives: V gene, D gene, J gene, CDR3 protein, CDR3 DNA. The D gene is left open where the match is weak.

V gene: TRBV2; D gene: NA; J gene: TRBJ2-2; CDR3 protein: CASKQSDTGELFF; CDR3 DNA: TGTGCCAGCAAACAGAGTGACACCGGGGAGCTGTTTTTT
V gene: TRBV10-3; D gene: NA; J gene: TRBJ1-2; CDR3 protein: CAISEGGQLYSYGYTF; CDR3 DNA: TGTGCCATCAGTGAGGGTGGACAGCTTTATTCGTATGGCTACACCTTC
V gene: TRBV3-1/TRBV3-2; D gene: NA; J gene: TRBJ2-3; CDR3 protein: CASSQVPVGSTDTQYF; CDR3 DNA: TGTGCCAGCAGCCAAGTTCCGGTCGGGAGCACAGATACGCAGTATTTT
V gene: TRBV7-9; D gene: TRBD1; J gene: TRBJ1-1; CDR3 protein: CASSLGGQSEAFF; CDR3 DNA: TGTGCCAGCAGCTTAGGGGGACAGTCTGAAGCTTTCTTT
V gene: TRBV7-2; D gene: NA; J gene: TRBJ1-1; CDR3 protein: CASSLVQGTSEAFF; CDR3 DNA: TGTGCCAGCAGCCTTGTCCAGGGGACTAGTGAAGCTTTCTTT
V gene: TRBV15; D gene: TRBD1; J gene: TRBJ2-1; CDR3 protein: CATSRSTGGAYNEQFF; CDR3 DNA: TGTGCCACCAGCAGGTCGACAGGGGGCGCCTACAATGAGCAGTTCTTC
V gene: TRBV19; D gene: TRBD2; J gene: TRBJ2-1; CDR3 protein: CASSTGLAYNEQFF; CDR3 DNA: TGTGCCAGTAGTACGGGACTAGCCTACAATGAGCAGTTCTTC
V gene: TRBV7-2; D gene: NA; J gene: TRBJ1-2; CDR3 protein: CASSPAQGTYGYTF; CDR3 DNA: TGTGCCAGCAGCCCTGCCCAGGGGACCTATGGCTACACCTTC
V gene: TRBV4-1; D gene: NA; J gene: TRBJ2-7; CDR3 protein: CASSYGQPSSYEQYF; CDR3 DNA: TGCGCCAGCAGCTATGGACAGCCCTCGTCCTACGAGCAGTACTTC
V gene: TRBV18; D gene: NA; J gene: TRBJ1-1; CDR3 protein: CASSQAVNTEAFF; CDR3 DNA: TGTGCCAGCTCCCAAGCGGTGAACACTGAAGCTTTCTTT